This T cell receptor (beta chain) was found in a study of metastatic and nonmetastatic thyroid tumors. Overall study context: Repertoire comparison spanned blood and tumor or nodule tissue of malignant and benign thyroid patients.

In the source study's methods: What underpinned the distant-metastasis classifier for papillary thyroid cancer was the set of CDR3 differences across clinicopathological groups. TCRdb re-called the PCR reads with MiXCR. The V and J calls and clone size come from TCRdb's table, not from the authors' own analysis. The sample consists of tens of thousands of clones, about 25% of them appearing once. Treatment of any kind had been given to no patient before thyroid surgery. In its sample, this clone was seen many times. What it binds is unknown. V gave up 6 bases and J gave up 1 base; unmatched junction bases: 12. The CDR3 extends over 17 amino acids. From germline, CDR1 is SGHDT and CDR2 YYEEEE. Study results and limitations: Benign nodules reportedly had significantly lower TCR beta diversity than malignant thyroid tumors in blood and tumor.

The source material was blood. This clonotype was sampled from a female donor with papillary thyroid cancer or a benign thyroid nodule (not recorded which). Some clones in this sample may be carry-over from other donors' samples. This chain connects TRBV5-6 to TRBJ1-1; TRBD1 matches 10 bases. DNA of the CDR3: TGTGCCAGCAATCCAATAGGACAGGGGGTCGGGAACACTGAAGCTTTCTTT. Its protein is CASNPIGQGVGNTEAFF.